Included here is one TCR beta chain sequence, with context. The data derive from a study of identical twins. TCRdb reprocessed the 5' RACE reads with MiXCR, giving one entry per CDR3 protein. The sample has about 810,000 distinct CDR3 sequences; more than 9% are singletons. The CDR3 runs 16 residues. CDR1 is ENHRY and CDR2 is SYGVKD in the germline V gene. J lost 8 bases, V lost 3 bases, and 13 bases had no gene match. The same data also went into a second study, on yellow fever vaccine responses in identical twins.

The V and J genes are TRBV10-3 and TRBJ2-1, with 7 bases matching TRBD2. The receptor's source is a young woman in good health. The sequenced sample was PBMCs. The CDR3 DNA is TGTGCCATCAGTGAAAAGGGACTAACGGCGGTCGATGAGCAGTTCTTC. The encoded protein is CAISEKGLTAVDEQFF.